This T cell receptor beta chain was obtained from a study of human versus mouse CDR3 diversity and MHC coevolution. Assay: immunoSEQ multiplex PCR; the TCRdb copy retains only in-frame clones and omits some. Of around 74,000 clones detected, under 95% appear once; the ten largest clones hold around 0.15%. The sample holds one count of this clone. The origin of this receptor is a person aged 30 to 69 in good health. Sequencing was performed on naive CD4+ T cells from blood. Specified subset: CD45RO-negative CD62L-positive naive CD4 T cells.

In DNA form, the CDR3 reads TGTGCCAGCACCATAGCGGGAGGCGGCGAGCAGTACTTC. It encodes CASTIAGGGEQYF. The rearrangement uses TRBV6-1 and TRBJ2-7; 10 nucleotides align to TRBD2. In germline, CDR1 is MNHNS, CDR2 SASEGT. The CDR3 covers 13 residues. V trimming: 7 bases; J trimming: 6 bases; junction bases outside the gene matches: 6.